The source of this T cell receptor (beta chain) is a study of a mutant IDH1 vaccine in newly diagnosed glioma. Method: immunoSEQ multiplex PCR; TCRdb's copy keeps in-frame clones and lacks some. The repertoire includes around 30,000 clones, around 89% of them detected once, and around 21% sits in the top ten. With respect to this clone: Its antigen remains unidentified.

Stated time point: week 11, during vaccination. Doses comprised 300 ug of mutant IDH1 20-mer peptide each, plus topical imiquimod. The sample consisted of PBMCs, taken from a glioma patient whose treatment included an IDH1 peptide vaccine. The TCR comes from a young man with glioma.

The chain's CDR3 is CASSAGTSGRESDTQYF. In DNA form, the CDR3 reads TGTGCCAGCAGTGCCGGGACTAGCGGGAGGGAGTCAGATACGCAGTATTTT. The genes are TRBV28 and TRBJ2-3, with 16 bases fitting TRBD2. Germline-derived CDR1 and CDR2 are MDHEN and SYDVKM. V trimming: 5 bases; J trimming: 4 bases; junction bases outside the gene matches: 6. CDR3 length: 17 residues. The full variable domain, with the rest looked up from reference TRBV28 and TRBJ2-3, is DVKVTQSSRYLVKRTGEKVFLECVQDMDHENMFWYRQDPGLGLRLIYFSYDVKMKEKGDIPEGYSVSREKKERFSLILESASTNQTSMYLCASSAGTSGRESDTQYFGPGTRLTVL.